This record concerns one TCR beta chain sequence. The antigen is not known. The data belong to a study of OX40 agonist ivuxolimab in advanced cancers. Looking at the study overall: A male proportion of 82.7% was recorded, with mean age about 62 years and range roughly 23 to 90. Study-wide points: Compared with CD4+, CD8+ T cells on average had more expanded clones. Among the lowest peripheral clonal expansion occurred in 0.1-3.0 mg/kg partial responders.

Profiling relied on immunoSEQ multiplex PCR, and the TCRdb table lists in-frame clones only, not all of them. Altogether 65,000 to 80,000 clones are present, less than 85% being singletons, with the ten largest covering roughly 0.5%. V was shortened by 3 bases and J by 12 bases, with 11 bases between the two germline ends. CDR1 and CDR2 from the germline V gene are DFQATT and SNEGSKA (reference sequence). The CDR3 has 10 amino acids. The genes are TRBV20-1 and TRBJ1-1; TRBD1 might be the D (6 bases). The sequence was obtained from an adult with an advanced solid tumor such as melanoma, head and neck, liver or kidney cancer. The material was CD4+ or CD8+ T cells sorted from blood, obtained in a trial of the OX40 agonist ivuxolimab. DNA for the CDR3: TGCAGTGCTAGTGACAGGAAGCCTTTCTTT. As protein: CSASDRKPFF.